Listed below are T cell receptor beta chains from one sample, sequenced in a study of blood T cell repertoires in COVID-19. Produced via immunoSEQ multiplex PCR; TCRdb's table is partial and in-frame only. The sample shows 200,000 to 250,000 clones, roughly 90% of them seen only once. The sample was PBMCs or T cells enriched from blood (not recorded which). Receptor source: a woman in her 30s who had been exposed to COVID-19. The CDR3 runs from the conserved cysteine through the conserved F or W. The D gene is left open where the match is weak. Clone size appears in some rows only: once, few, many, or a class for an expanded clone.

CATSRGGHLANYGYTF	TGTGCCACCAGCAGAGGGGGGCATCTAGCTAACTATGGCTACACCTTC	TRBV15	TRBJ1-2	-	-
CASSVAGRGEQYF	TGTGCCAGCAGCGTAGCCGGGAGGGGAGAGCAGTACTTC	TRBV9	TRBJ2-7	TRBD2	once
CASSQWITKNTEAFF	TGTGCCAGCAGCCAGTGGATCACTAAGAACACTGAAGCTTTCTTT	TRBV11-2	TRBJ1-1	-	-
CASSEGQHSNQPQHF	TGTGCCAGCAGTGAAGGACAGCATAGCAATCAGCCCCAGCATTTT	TRBV2	TRBJ1-5	-	-
CASSGQATDTQYF	TGTGCCAGCAGTGGGCAGGCCACAGATACGCAGTATTTT	TRBV25-1	TRBJ2-3	-	-
CASRIGTGKVYEQYF	TGTGCCAGCAGAATAGGGACAGGGAAAGTCTACGAGCAGTACTTC	TRBV2	TRBJ2-7	TRBD1	-
CASSRNTGELFF	TGTGCCAGCAGCAGGAACACCGGGGAGCTGTTTTTT	TRBV28	TRBJ2-2	-	-
CASGLPGTAIGYGYTF	TGTGCTAGTGGTTTGCCCGGGACAGCTATCGGCTATGGCTACACCTTC	TRBV12-5	TRBJ1-2	TRBD1	-
CASSQAGQGAIFYEQYF	TGTGCCAGCAGCCAAGCGGGACAGGGGGCGATTTTCTACGAGCAGTACTTC	TRBV14	TRBJ2-7	TRBD1	-
CASSQDEQASFMNTEAFF	TGCGCCAGCAGCCAAGATGAACAGGCAAGCTTCATGAACACTGAAGCTTTCTTT	TRBV4-1	TRBJ1-1	-	-
CASSPQQGFRASNEQFF	TGTGCCAGCTCACCGCAACAGGGGTTTCGGGCTTCCAATGAGCAGTTCTTC	TRBV18	TRBJ2-1	TRBD1	-
CASSNGQGDGYTF	TGTGCCAGCAGCAACGGACAGGGGGATGGCTACACCTTC	TRBV21-1	TRBJ1-2	-	few
CASSSSPGTEAFF	-	TRBV12-3/TRBV12-4	TRBJ1-1	-	-